The TCR beta chain described here comes from a study of control samples from healthy donors and cancer patients. Germline-derived CDR1 and CDR2 are SGDLS and YYNGEE. The V and J ends lost 4 bases and 2 bases respectively, with 15 bases between them. There are 15 residues in the CDR3. Measured with immunoSEQ multiplex PCR; TCRdb has only the in-frame clones, and not every one. The sample shows about 110,000 clones, around 89% of them seen only once. The TCR sequence derives from an older woman with lung cancer. Sequencing used PBMCs. This chain links TRBV9 with TRBJ1-1; tentatively, D is TRBD1 (5 bases). The CDR3 DNA reads TGTGCCAGCAGCCCGTCCCGGGGCCCCAACACTGAAGCTTTCTTT. This translates into CASSPSRGPNTEAFF. Looking up the rest from reference TRBV9 and TRBJ1-1 gives the full variable domain: DSGVTQTPKHLITATGQRVTLRCSPRSGDLSVYWYQQSLDQGLQFLIQYYNGEERAKGNILERFSAQQFPDLHSELNLSSLELGDSALYFCASSPSRGPNTEAFFGQGTRLTVV.